These T cell receptor beta chains were read from a single sample in a study of shared clonotypes between healthy human individuals. TCRdb keeps only in-frame clones here, not all; method: immunoSEQ multiplex PCR. The sample records millions of clones, about 92% being singletons. Sequenced input: naive CD8+ T cells from PBMCs. The receptors shown here come from a young man in good health. Some clones in this sample may be carry-over from other donors' samples. The conserved cysteine and the conserved F or W are not part of the CDR3 here. The size field is filled for only some rows; it gives once, few, many or a size class.

clone_size j_call v_call cdr3_aa
. TRBJ2-1 TRBV4-2 ASSQDVTLYNEQF
. TRBJ1-1 TRBV7-9 ASSLWGQGNTEAF
. TRBJ1-4 TRBV28 ASSSPRQGGKEKLF
. TRBJ2-7 TRBV29-1 SGQGTYEQY
. TRBJ2-5 TRBV6-5 ASSSRAGLETQY
. TRBJ2-7 TRBV7-9 ASTLEPGGNEQY
. TRBJ2-7 TRBV6-6 ASSPPGYEQY
. TRBJ2-5 TRBV27 ASSLSGGKTQY
. TRBJ2-5 TRBV2 ASSEALFRYQETQY
. TRBJ2-3 TRBV9 ASSVAGFYDTQY
once TRBJ1-1 TRBV28 ASSLQHENTEAF
. TRBJ2-7 TRBV14 ASSQDSIYEQY
once TRBJ2-7 TRBV16 ASSQLLTPTTHEQY
. TRBJ1-5 TRBV11-1 ASRPGGQGRGQPQH
. TRBJ2-5 TRBV12-5 ASGLAEDHPWETQY
. TRBJ2-1 TRBV5-6 ASSLGIAGLSSYNEQF
. TRBJ2-7 TRBV7-9 ASSPQSPREQY
. TRBJ1-4 TRBV5-1 ASSPGGSIEKLF
. TRBJ2-7 TRBV5-1 ASSLGQELSYEQY
. TRBJ2-1 TRBV9 ASSFPPGGNEQF
. TRBJ2-5 TRBV9 ASSENQETQY
. TRBJ2-7 TRBV5-4 ASSLGVGEQY
. TRBJ2-5 TRBV25-1 ASSPLGGSRETQY
. TRBJ2-7 TRBV27 ASSSGAIYEQY
. TRBJ2-1 TRBV9 ASSVSRSNVRSSYNEQF
once TRBJ1-2 TRBV29-1 SVRTDPYGYT
. TRBJ2-2 TRBV5-5 ASSPRLARNTGELF
. TRBJ2-7 TRBV6-1 ASSEGIGRGVAYEQY
. TRBJ1-1 TRBV19 ASSIAKNTEAF
. TRBJ2-5 TRBV6-1 ASSEPFPTSGEETQY
. TRBJ2-2 TRBV9 ASSASGRGTEELF
. TRBJ2-7 TRBV19 ASSLAGVIDEQY
once TRBJ1-5 TRBV11-3 ASSLPARGQGCAMFQPQH
. TRBJ2-2 TRBV19 ASRGANTGELF
. TRBJ2-5 TRBV15 ATQAQTGSGSQETQY
once TRBJ2-7 TRBV30 AWSAGTGSSYEQY
. TRBJ2-3 TRBV5-1 ASSPYAASDTQY
. TRBJ2-3 TRBV4-1 ASSQGGPAGDTQY
. TRBJ2-5 TRBV28 ASSLWGEVEETQY
. TRBJ2-1 TRBV5-1 ASSWGLGPNEQF
. TRBJ2-1 TRBV11-1 ASSLVVGDEQF
. TRBJ1-1 TRBV7-2 ASSPRTGRGTEAF
. TRBJ2-7 TRBV5-1 ASHSGRAHEQY